This T cell receptor beta chain was captured by sequencing in a study of human T cells and chemical hapten exposure. One entry per CDR3 protein, called by TCRdb with MiXCR from the RACE reads. Among about 49,000 distinct CDR3 sequences listed, around 9.3% were seen once. Specified time point: patch test 1, 2 weeks after DPC sensitization. Regarding treatment: therapeutic diphenylcyclopropenone sensitization with weekly scalp DPC. This clonotype was recorded many times. Per the germline V gene, CDR1 is MGHDK and CDR2 is SYGVNS. V was pared by 1 base and J by 3 bases, with 21 bases between. The CDR3 has 18 residues.

This chain links TRBV25-1 with TRBJ1-1, with D possibly being TRBD1 (5 bases). The sequence was obtained from a woman aged 45 to 65 with alopecia areata. Some clones in this sample may be carry-over from other donors' samples. Sample: whole blood, taken in connection with sensitization to the hapten diphenylcyclopropenone (DPC). The CDR3: CASSESATGRERDTEAFF. The DNA for the CDR3 is TGTGCCAGCAGTGAATCGGCTACAGGACGAGAGAGGGACACTGAAGCTTTCTTT.